These T cell receptor beta chains were read from a single sample in a study of regulatory T cells in long-lasting Graves disease. TCRdb independently ran MiXCR on the multiplex PCR reads; one entry per CDR3 protein. There are roughly 400,000 distinct CDR3 sequences in the sample; less than 25% occur only once, and less than 25% lies in the top ten. The sample here was peripheral blood mononuclear cells (PBMCs), taken when the disease was refractory, from a patient treated with antithyroid drugs. Receptors were obtained from a female donor with Graves disease. CDR3s include the opening cysteine and the closing phenylalanine or tryptophan. Each record gives: V gene, J gene, clone size, D gene, CDR3 DNA, CDR3 protein. A D gene is named only where the DNA matches it firmly. The size field is filled for only some rows; it gives once, few, many or a size class.

V: TRBV15
J: TRBJ2-7
size: .
D: .
DNA: TGTGCCACCAGCATAGAGGTCGGCGGCTCCTACGAGCAGTACTTC
CDR3: CATSIEVGGSYEQYF

V: TRBV27
J: TRBJ2-1
size: many
D: TRBD2
DNA: TGTGCCAGCGCCCCCCTTACTAGCGGGAGTTCCGTTGAGCAGTTCTTC
CDR3: CASAPLTSGSSVEQFF

V: TRBV28
J: TRBJ1-1
size: many
D: .
DNA: TGTGCCAGCAGTTTTGCCGGGGGCGGCACTGAAGCTTTCTTT
CDR3: CASSFAGGGTEAFF

V: TRBV11-3
J: TRBJ2-2
size: few
D: .
DNA: TGTGCCAGCAGCCCCCAGGGATACACCGGGGAGCTGTTTTTT
CDR3: CASSPQGYTGELFF

V: TRBV9
J: TRBJ2-7
size: .
D: TRBD2
DNA: TGTGCCAGCAGCGTAGCTGGGACTAGCGTCTACGAGCAGTACTTC
CDR3: CASSVAGTSVYEQYF

V: TRBV27
J: TRBJ1-3
size: many
D: .
DNA: TGTGCCAGCAGCCAGACCCCATCAGTACGAAACACCATATATTTT
CDR3: CASSQTPSVRNTIYF

V: TRBV7-3
J: TRBJ2-4
size: .
D: TRBD2
DNA: TGTGCCAGCAGCTTAACCCCCCTGGGCGGGAGGGCCAAAAACATTCAGTACTTC
CDR3: CASSLTPLGGRAKNIQYF

V: TRBV10-3
J: TRBJ2-7
size: many
D: .
DNA: TGTGCCATCGGACAGATCTCCTACGAGCAGTACTTC
CDR3: CAIGQISYEQYF

V: TRBV19
J: TRBJ1-1
size: once
D: TRBD1
DNA: TGTGCCAGTGGCGACCGGGACAGCACTGAAGCTTTCTTT
CDR3: CASGDRDSTEAFF

V: TRBV30
J: TRBJ1-4
size: many
D: .
DNA: TGTGCCGGGGGGTACCCGGGAAAACTGTTTTTT
CDR3: CAGGYPGKLFF

V: TRBV20-1
J: TRBJ2-5
size: many
D: TRBD2
DNA: TGCAGTGCTGGAACTAGCGGAATAAAACACCCAACGGAGACCCAGTACTTC
CDR3: CSAGTSGIKHPTETQYF